The sample holds a few counts of the clone carrying this T cell receptor (beta chain). TCR beta CDR3 sequences were amplified from RNA transcripts. With the HTBI primer set, the TCR CDR3 went through a first round of RT-PCR. Each CDR3 protein gets one entry after TCRdb re-called the multiplex PCR reads with MiXCR. The table lists around 280,000 distinct CDR3 sequences, around 13% of them singletons. This record belongs to a study of T cells in Graves' hyperthyroidism and ophthalmopathy. This CDR3 has 14 residues. Trimming took off 2 bases at V and 0 bases at J, with 7 bases between the two ends. CDR1 SGHTS and CDR2 YDEGEE come from the germline V gene.

The source is a woman in her 40s with Graves' hyperthyroidism. The sequenced material came from blood. The rearrangement uses TRBV5-8 and TRBJ2-3; unclear D gene. As DNA, the CDR3 is TGTGCCAGCAGCTTAATGGACAGCACAGATACGCAGTATTTT. It is translated as CASSLMDSTDTQYF.